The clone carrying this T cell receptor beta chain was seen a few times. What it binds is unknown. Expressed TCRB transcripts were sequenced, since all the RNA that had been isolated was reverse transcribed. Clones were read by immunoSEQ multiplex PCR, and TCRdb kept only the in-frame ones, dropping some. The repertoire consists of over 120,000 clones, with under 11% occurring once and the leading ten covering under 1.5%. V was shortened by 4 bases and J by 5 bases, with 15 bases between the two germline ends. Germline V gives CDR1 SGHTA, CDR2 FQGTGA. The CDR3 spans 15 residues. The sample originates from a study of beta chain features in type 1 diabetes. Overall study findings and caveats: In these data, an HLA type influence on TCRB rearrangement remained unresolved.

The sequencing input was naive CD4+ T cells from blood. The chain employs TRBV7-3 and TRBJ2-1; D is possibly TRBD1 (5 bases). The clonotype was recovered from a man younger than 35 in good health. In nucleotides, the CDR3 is TGTGCCAGCAGCTCTCAGGGTGGTTTGAACAATGAGCAGTTCTTC. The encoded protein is CASSSQGGLNNEQFF.